These 3 T cell receptor beta chains were all obtained from the same sample, sequenced in a study of cytomegalovirus exposure and HLA in healthy donors. The PCR was carried out with 60 Vbeta primers and 13 Jbeta primers. Clones were read by immunoSEQ multiplex PCR, and TCRdb kept only the in-frame ones, dropping some. In the table there are 150,000 to 200,000 clones, approximately 71% of which are singletons. The sequenced sample consisted of PBMCs. These receptors all stem from a man in his late teens or twenties in good health and CMV-seropositive.

This clone appeared once. The chain joins TRBV5-8 to TRBJ2-7, with 8 positions matching TRBD2. V trimming: 1 base; J trimming: 7 bases; junction bases outside the gene matches: 7. Per germline, CDR1 SGHTS and CDR2 YDEGEE. The CDR3 is made up of 14 amino acids. CDR3 coding DNA: TGTGCCAGCAGCTTGATCGGGAGGGCTGGAGAGCAGTACTTC. As protein: CASSLIGRAGEQYF.

V and J are TRBV28 and TRBJ2-7; TRBD1 matches 7 bases. Germline trimming cut 4 bases from V and 4 bases from J; bases unmatched to any gene: 7. This CDR3 contains 14 residues. Germline CDR1 and CDR2: MDHEN and SYDVKM. CDR3 nucleotides: TGTGCCAGCAGTTCCTTAGGGACAGAGTACGAGCAGTACTTC. It yields the protein CASSSLGTEYEQYF.

The chain has TRBV19 and TRBJ2-3, with TRBD2 matching 14 bases. This CDR3 comprises 16 residues. With 7 bases clipped from V and 2 bases from J, the junction kept 5 bases outside the gene matches. Germline V gene lookup returns CDR1 LNHDA and CDR2 SQIVND (reference sequence). CDR3 sequence: CASMGLAGAYTDTQYF. In nucleotides, the CDR3 is TGTGCCAGTATGGGACTAGCGGGAGCTTACACAGATACGCAGTATTTT.